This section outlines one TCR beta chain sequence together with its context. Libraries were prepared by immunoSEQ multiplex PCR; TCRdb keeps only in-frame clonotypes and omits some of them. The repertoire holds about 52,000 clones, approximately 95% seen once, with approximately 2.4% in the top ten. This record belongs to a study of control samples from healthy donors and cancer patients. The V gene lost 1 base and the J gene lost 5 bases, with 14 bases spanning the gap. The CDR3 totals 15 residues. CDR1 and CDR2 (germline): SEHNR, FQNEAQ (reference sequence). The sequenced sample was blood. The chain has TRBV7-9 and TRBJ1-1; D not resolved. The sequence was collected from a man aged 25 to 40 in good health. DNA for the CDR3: TGTGCCAGCAGCTTAGGACTTTCAATGACAACTGAAGCTTTCTTT. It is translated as CASSLGLSMTTEAFF.